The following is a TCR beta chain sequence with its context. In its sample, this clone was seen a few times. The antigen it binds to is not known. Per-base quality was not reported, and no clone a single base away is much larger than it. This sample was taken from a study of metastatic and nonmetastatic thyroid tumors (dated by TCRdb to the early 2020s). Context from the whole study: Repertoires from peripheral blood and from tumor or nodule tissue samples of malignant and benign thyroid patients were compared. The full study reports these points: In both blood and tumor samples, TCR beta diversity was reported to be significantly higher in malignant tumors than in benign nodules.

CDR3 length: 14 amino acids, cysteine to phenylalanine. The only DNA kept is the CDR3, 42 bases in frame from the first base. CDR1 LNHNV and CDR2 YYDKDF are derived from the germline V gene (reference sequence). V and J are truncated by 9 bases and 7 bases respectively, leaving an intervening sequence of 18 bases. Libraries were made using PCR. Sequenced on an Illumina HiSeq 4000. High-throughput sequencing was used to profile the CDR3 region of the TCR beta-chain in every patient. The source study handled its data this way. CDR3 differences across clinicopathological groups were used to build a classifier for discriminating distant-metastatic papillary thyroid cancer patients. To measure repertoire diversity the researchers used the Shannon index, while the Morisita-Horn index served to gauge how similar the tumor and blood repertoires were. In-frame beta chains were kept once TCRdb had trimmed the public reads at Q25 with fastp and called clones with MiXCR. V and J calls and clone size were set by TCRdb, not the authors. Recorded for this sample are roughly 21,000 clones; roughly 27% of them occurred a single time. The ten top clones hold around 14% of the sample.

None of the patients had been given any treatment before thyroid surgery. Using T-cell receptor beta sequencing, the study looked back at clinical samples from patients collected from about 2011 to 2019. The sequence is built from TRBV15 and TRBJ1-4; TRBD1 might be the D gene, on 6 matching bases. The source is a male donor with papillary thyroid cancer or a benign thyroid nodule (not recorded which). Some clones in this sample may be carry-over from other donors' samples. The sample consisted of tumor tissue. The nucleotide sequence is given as TGTGCCACAGACACAGGGAGCCTGGGTGAAAAACTGTTTTTT. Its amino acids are CATDTGSLGEKLFF.